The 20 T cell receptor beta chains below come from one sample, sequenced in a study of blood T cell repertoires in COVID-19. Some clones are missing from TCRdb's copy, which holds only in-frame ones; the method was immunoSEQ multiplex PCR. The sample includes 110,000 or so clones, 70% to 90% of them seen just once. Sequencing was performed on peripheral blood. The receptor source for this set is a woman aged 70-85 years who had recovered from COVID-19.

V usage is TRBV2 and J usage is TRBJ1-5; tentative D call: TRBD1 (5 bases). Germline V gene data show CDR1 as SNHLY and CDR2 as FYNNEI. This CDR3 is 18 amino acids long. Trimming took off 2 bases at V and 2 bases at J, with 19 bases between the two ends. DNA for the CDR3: TGTGCCAGCAGTGAATGGTGGGGGGTTGGGGAAGGCAATCAGCCCCAGCATTTT. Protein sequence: CASSEWWGVGEGNQPQHF.

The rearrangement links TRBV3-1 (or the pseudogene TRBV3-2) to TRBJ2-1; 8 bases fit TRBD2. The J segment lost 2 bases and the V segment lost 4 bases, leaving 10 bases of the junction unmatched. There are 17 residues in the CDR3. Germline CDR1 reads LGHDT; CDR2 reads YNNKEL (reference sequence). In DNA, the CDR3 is TGTGCCAGCAGCCTACAGTTAACTAGCGGTCCCTACAATGAGCAGTTCTTC. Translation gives CASSLQLTSGPYNEQFF.

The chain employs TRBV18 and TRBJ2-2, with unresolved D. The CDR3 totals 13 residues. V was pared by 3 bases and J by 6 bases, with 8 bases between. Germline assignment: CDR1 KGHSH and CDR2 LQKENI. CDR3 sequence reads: CASSPLSSGELFF. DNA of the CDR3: TGTGCCAGCTCACCTCTGAGTTCCGGGGAGCTGTTTTTT.

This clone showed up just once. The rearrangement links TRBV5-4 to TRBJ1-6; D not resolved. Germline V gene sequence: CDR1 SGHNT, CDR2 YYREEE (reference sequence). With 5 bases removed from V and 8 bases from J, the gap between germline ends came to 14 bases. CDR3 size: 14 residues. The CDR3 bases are TGTGCCAGCAGGGAAGGCGGTATTGATTCACCCCTCCACTTT. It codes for CASREGGIDSPLHF.

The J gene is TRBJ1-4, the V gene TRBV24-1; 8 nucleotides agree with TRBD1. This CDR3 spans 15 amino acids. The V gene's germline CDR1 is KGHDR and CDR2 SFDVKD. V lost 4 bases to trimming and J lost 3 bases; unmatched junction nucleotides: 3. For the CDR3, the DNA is TGTGCCACCAGTGACCAGGGGGCAGCTAATGAAAAACTGTTTTTT. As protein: CATSDQGAANEKLFF.

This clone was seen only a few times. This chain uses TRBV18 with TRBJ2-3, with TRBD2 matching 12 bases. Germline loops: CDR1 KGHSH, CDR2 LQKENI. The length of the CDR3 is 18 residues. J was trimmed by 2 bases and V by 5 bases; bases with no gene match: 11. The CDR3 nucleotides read TGTGCCAGCTCAAGCACTATACTAGCGGGGGGCTCCACAGATACGCAGTATTTT. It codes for CASSSTILAGGSTDTQYF.

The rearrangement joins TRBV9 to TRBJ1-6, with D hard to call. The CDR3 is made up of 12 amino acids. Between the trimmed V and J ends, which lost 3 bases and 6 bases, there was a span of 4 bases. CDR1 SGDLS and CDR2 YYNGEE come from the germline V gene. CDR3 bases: TGTGCCAGCAGCGCTAGTAATTCACCCCTCCACTTT. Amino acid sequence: CASSASNSPLHF.

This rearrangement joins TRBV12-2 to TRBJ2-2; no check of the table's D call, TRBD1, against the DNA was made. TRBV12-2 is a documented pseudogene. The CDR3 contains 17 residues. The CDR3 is CASRDQPQGRNTGELFF. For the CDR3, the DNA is TGTGCAAGTCGCGACCAACCACAGGGTCGGAACACCGGGGAGCTGTTTTTT.

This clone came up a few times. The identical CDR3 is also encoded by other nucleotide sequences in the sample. CDR3 sequence (DNA): TGTGCCAGCAGCCCGAGGGAGGGCGAAAAACTGTTTTTT. Its protein is CASSPREGEKLFF. The chain has TRBV7-9 and TRBJ1-4; no clear D gene. The CDR3 contains 13 residues. Germline CDR1 reads SEHNR; CDR2 reads FQNEAQ (reference sequence). V gave up 5 bases and J gave up 8 bases, with 12 bases separating them. Variable domain in full (rest from reference TRBV7-9 and TRBJ1-4): DTGVSQNPRHKITKRGQNVTFRCDPISEHNRLYWYRQTLGQGPEFLTYFQNEAQLEKSRLLSDRFSAERPKGSFSTLEIQRTEQGDSAMYLCASSPREGEKLFFGSGTQLSVL.

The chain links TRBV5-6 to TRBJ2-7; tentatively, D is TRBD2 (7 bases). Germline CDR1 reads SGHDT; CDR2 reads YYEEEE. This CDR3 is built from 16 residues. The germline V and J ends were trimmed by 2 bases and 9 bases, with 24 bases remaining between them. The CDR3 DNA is TGTGCCAGCAGCTTAGGCCCCGGGACAAATCGCGGGGGGCAGTACTTC. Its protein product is CASSLGPGTNRGGQYF.

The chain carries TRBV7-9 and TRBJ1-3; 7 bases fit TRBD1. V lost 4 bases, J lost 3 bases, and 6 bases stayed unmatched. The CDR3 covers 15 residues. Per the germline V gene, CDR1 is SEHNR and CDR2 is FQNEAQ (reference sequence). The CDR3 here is CASSSSTGHGNTIYF. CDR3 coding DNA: TGTGCCAGCAGCTCCTCGACAGGGCATGGAAACACCATATATTTT. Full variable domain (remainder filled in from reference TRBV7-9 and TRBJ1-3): DTGVSQNPRHKITKRGQNVTFRCDPISEHNRLYWYRQTLGQGPEFLTYFQNEAQLEKSRLLSDRFSAERPKGSFSTLEIQRTEQGDSAMYLCASSSSTGHGNTIYFGEGSWLTVV.

CDR3 loop: CASGTSASSYNEQFF. In DNA, the CDR3 is TGTGCCAGCGGGACTAGCGCTAGCTCCTACAATGAGCAGTTCTTC. V usage is TRBV10-3 and J usage is TRBJ2-1; 10 bases agree with TRBD2. J lost 0 bases, V lost 10 bases, and 6 bases had no gene match. Germline values: CDR1 ENHRY, CDR2 SYGVKD. This CDR3 region has 15 residues.

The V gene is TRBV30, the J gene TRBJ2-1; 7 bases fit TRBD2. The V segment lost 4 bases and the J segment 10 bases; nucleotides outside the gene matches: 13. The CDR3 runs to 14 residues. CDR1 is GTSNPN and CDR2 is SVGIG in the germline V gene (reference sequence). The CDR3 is CAWTRSGITMEQFF. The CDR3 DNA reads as TGTGCCTGGACAAGAAGCGGGATTACAATGGAGCAGTTCTTC.

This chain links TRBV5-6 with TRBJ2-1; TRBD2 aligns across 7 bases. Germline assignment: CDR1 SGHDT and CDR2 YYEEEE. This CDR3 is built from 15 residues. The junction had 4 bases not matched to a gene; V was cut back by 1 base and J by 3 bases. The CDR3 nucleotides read TGTGCCAGCAGCTTGAGGCTAGCGGACTACAATGAGCAGTTCTTC. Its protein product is CASSLRLADYNEQFF.

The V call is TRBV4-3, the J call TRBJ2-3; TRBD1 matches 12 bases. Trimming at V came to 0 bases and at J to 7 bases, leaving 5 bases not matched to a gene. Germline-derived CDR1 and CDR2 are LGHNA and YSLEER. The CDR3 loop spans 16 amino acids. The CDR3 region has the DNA TGCGCCAGCAGCCAAGATCTGGGACAGGGGGCGTATACGCAGTATTTT. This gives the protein CASSQDLGQGAYTQYF.

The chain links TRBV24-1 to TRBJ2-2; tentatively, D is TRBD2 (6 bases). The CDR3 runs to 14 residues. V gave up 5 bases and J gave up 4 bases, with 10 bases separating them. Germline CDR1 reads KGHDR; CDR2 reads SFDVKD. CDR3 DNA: TGTGCCACCAGTGGGAGGGGAACCACCGGGGAGCTGTTTTTT. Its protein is CATSGRGTTGELFF.

This CDR3 reads CASSPAQGTGEQYF. The CDR3 bases are TGTGCCAGCTCACCGGCACAGGGGACTGGCGAGCAGTACTTC. The gene calls are TRBV18 and TRBJ2-7; D might be TRBD1 (7 bases). Trimming pared 3 bases from V and 6 bases from J, leaving 15 bases between. Germline V gene sequence: CDR1 KGHSH, CDR2 LQKENI. The CDR3 sequence is 14 residues long. The entire variable domain, with the rest obtained from reference TRBV18 and TRBJ2-7, is as follows: NAGVMQNPRHLVRRRGQEARLRCSPMKGHSHVYWYRQLPEEGLKFMVYLQKENIIDESGMPKERFSAEFPKEGPSILRIQQVVRGDSAAYFCASSPAQGTGEQYFGPGTRLTVT.

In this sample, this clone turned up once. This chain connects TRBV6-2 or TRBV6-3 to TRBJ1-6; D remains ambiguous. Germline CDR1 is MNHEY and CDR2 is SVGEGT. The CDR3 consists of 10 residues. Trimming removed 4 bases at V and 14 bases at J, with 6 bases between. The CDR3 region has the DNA TGTGCCAGCAGTTCTCTGTCCCTCCACTTT. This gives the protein CASSSLSLHF.

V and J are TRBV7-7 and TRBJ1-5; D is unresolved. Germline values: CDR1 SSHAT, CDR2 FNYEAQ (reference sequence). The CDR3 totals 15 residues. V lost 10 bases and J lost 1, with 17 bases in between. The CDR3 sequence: CAKPRVARSNQPQHF. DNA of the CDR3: TGTGCCAAACCCCGAGTCGCAAGAAGCAATCAGCCCCAGCATTTT.

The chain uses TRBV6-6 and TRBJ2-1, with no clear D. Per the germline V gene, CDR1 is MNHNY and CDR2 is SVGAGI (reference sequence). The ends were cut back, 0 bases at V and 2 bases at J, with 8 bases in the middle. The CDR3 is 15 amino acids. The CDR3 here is CASSYSTPTYNEQFF. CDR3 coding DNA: TGTGCCAGCAGTTACTCGACACCAACCTACAATGAGCAGTTCTTC.